The source of this TCR beta chain is a study of cytomegalovirus exposure and HLA in healthy donors. CDR3 length: 15 amino acids. V was clipped by 5 bases and J by 8 bases; unmatched bases: 8. From germline, CDR1 is SEHNR and CDR2 FQNEAQ (reference sequence). Details on this clone: Its specificity is unknown.

The study ran its PCR with 60 Vbeta and 13 Jbeta primers. In the authors' methods: Later analysis identified some 88 million unique TCR beta chains, approximately 11 million shared. The table came from immunoSEQ multiplex PCR; TCRdb's copy has only in-frame clones and leaves some out. The DNA was the basis for D and trimming; V, J and clone size are from that table. The data contain more than 200,000 clones, about 80% of them singletons. Findings of the study overall: In the analysis, some V segments, TRBV6-2 and TRBV6-3 included, were excluded as indistinguishable. A later analysis associated 16,951 TCR beta sequences with HLA alleles at a 0.05 false discovery rate. As immune exposure information, only CMV serostatus was available.

The receptor comes from a man between 40 and 49 years old in good health and CMV-seropositive. The chain is built from TRBV7-9 and TRBJ2-2, with 10 bases that match TRBD1. The specimen sequenced was PBMCs. CDR3 nucleotides: TGTGCCAGCAGCGAGGATGGACAGGGGGTGGGGGAGCTGTTTTTT. Its translation is CASSEDGQGVGELFF.